The clone carrying this TCR beta chain was observed a few times. These data are taken from a study of regulatory T cells in long-lasting Graves disease. The sample's time point: newly diagnosed GD, antithyroid drugs for less than 3 months. PBMC RNA was the source of the TCR library. Libraries of TCR beta came from iRepertoire HTBI primers plus Arm-PCR of CDR3 regions. TCRdb used MiXCR to reprocess the multiplex PCR reads, holding one entry per CDR3 protein. The sample holds roughly 320,000 distinct CDR3 sequences, over 15% seen once. These data were likewise used in another study, on T cells in Graves' hyperthyroidism and ophthalmopathy.

This receptor was taken from a middle-aged man with Graves disease. Sequences were derived from peripheral blood mononuclear cells (PBMCs), sampled at new diagnosis, from a patient treated with antithyroid drugs.

The CDR3 protein is CASSSTVVGEQYF. In DNA, the CDR3 is TGTGCCAGCAGCTCGACAGTGGTGGGGGAGCAGTACTTC. This chain connects TRBV9 to TRBJ2-7; D is perhaps TRBD1 (5 bases). V was trimmed by 4 bases and J by 7 bases, leaving 15 bases between them. CDR1 and CDR2 from the germline V gene are SGDLS and YYNGEE. The CDR3 has 13 amino acids.